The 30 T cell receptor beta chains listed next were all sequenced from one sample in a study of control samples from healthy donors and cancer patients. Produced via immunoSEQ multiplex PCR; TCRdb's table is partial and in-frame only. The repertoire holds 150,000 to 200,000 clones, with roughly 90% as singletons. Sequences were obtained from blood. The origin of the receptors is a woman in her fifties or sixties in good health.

CDR3 amino acids: CASIIWEGGRMNTEAFF. CDR3 coding DNA: TGTGCCAGTATCATATGGGAAGGGGGGAGGATGAACACTGAAGCTTTCTTT. The chain couples TRBV19 to TRBJ1-1; D is possibly TRBD1 (6 bases). Germline V gene sequence: CDR1 LNHDA, CDR2 SQIVND (reference sequence). There are 17 residues in the CDR3. Trimming left V 7 bases short and J 0 bases short, with 21 bases between.

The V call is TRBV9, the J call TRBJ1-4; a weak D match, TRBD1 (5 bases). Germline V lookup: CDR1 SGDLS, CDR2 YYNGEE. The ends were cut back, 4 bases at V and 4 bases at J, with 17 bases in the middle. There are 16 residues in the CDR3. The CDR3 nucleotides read TGTGCCAGCAGCCCGACCCCCGGGGGGTATAATGAAAAACTGTTTTTT. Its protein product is CASSPTPGGYNEKLFF.

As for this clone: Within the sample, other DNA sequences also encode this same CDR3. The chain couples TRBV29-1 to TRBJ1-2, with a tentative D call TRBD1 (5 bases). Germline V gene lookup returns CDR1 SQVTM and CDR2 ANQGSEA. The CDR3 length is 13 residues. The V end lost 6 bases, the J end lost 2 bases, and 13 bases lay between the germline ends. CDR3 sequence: CSVGQGLNYGYTF. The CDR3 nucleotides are TGCAGCGTCGGGCAGGGCTTAAACTATGGCTACACCTTC.

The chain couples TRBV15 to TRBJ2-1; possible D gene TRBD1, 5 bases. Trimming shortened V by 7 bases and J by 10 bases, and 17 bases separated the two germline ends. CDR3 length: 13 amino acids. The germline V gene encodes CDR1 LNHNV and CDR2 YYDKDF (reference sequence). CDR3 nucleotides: TGTGCCACCACAAATACCAGGGTTGGAGAGCAGTTCTTC. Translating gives CATTNTRVGEQFF.

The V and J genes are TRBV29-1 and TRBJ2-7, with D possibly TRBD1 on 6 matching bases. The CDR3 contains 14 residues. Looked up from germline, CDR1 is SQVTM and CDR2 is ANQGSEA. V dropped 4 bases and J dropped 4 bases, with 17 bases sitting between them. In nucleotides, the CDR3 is TGCAGCGTTGGGGTACAGGGTTTTCGGTACGAGCAGTACTTC. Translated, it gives CSVGVQGFRYEQYF.

CDR3 in DNA: TGTGCCAGCAGTGAAGACAGTGAGGAAAAACTGTTTTTT. It is translated as CASSEDSEEKLFF. The V gene is TRBV2, the J gene TRBJ1-4; no clear D gene. V lost 1 base to trimming and J lost 8 bases, with 8 bases between them. Germline V gene data show CDR1 as SNHLY and CDR2 as FYNNEI. There are 13 residues in the CDR3.

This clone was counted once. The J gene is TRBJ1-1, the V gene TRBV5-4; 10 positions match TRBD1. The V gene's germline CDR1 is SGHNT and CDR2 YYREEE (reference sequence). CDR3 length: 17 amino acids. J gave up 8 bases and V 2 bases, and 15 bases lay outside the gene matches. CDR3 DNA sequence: TGTGCCAGCAGCTTTCCCCCGGGACAGGGGAAATGGTCCGAAGCTTTCTTT. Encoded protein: CASSFPPGQGKWSEAFF.

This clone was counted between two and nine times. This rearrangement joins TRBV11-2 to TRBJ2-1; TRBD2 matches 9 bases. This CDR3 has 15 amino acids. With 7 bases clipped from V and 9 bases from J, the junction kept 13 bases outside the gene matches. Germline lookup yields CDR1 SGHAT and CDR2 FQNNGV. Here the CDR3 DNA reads TGTGCCAGCACCCCGGGGGGCGGGAGGGCTGGTGAGCAGTTCTTC. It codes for CASTPGGGRAGEQFF.

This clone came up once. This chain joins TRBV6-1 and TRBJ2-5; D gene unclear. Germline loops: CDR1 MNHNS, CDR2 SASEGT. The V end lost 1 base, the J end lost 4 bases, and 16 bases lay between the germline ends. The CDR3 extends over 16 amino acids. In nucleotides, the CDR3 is TGTGCCAGCAGTGAAGTTGTGGGAAGTGGGCTAGAGACCCAGTACTTC. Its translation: CASSEVVGSGLETQYF.

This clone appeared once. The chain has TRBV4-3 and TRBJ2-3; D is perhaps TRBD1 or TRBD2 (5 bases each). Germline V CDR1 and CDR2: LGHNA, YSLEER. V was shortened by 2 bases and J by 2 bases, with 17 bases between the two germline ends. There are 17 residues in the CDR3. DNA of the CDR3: TGCGCCAGCAGCCAATTATCGGGAACAGGAATCACAGATACGCAGTATTTT. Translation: CASSQLSGTGITDTQYF.

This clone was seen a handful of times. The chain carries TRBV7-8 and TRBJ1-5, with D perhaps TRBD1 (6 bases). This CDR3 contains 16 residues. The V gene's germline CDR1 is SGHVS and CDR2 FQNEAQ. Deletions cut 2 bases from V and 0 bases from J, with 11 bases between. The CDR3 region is CASSLTWGLSNQPQHF. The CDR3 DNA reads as TGTGCCAGCAGCTTAACTTGGGGGCTTAGCAATCAGCCCCAGCATTTT.

In DNA form, the CDR3 reads TGTGCCAGCAGCCAGACTAGTGGCGTGCAGTTCTTC. It translates to CASSQTSGVQFF. This chain joins TRBV21-1 and TRBJ2-1; the D call TRBD2 from the table was never checked on the DNA. TRBV21-1 is annotated as a pseudogene. CDR3 length equals 12 residues.

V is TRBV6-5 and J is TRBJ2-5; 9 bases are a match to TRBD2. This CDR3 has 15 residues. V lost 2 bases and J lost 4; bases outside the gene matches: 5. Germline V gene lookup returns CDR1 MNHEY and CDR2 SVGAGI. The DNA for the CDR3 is TGTGCCAGCAGTTACGGGCGGGGGGGCCGAGAGACCCAGTACTTC. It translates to CASSYGRGGRETQYF.

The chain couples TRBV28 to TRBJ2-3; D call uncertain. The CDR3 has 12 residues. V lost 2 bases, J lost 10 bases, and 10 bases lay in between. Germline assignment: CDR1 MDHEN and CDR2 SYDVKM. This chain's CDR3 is CASSLSAGAQYF. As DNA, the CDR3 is TGTGCCAGCAGTTTAAGTGCTGGAGCGCAGTATTTT.

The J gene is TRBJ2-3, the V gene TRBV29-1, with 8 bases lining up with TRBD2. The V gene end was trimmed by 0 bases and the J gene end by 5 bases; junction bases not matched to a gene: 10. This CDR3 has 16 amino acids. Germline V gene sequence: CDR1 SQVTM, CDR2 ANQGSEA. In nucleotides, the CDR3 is TGCAGCGTTGAAGAGGGAGCGGGAGTAGCTGGAGATACGCAGTATTTT. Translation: CSVEEGAGVAGDTQYF.

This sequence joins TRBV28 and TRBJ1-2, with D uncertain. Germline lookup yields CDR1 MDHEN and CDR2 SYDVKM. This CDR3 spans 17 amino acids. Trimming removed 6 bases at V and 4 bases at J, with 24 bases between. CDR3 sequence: CASSPRLGRHPLYGYTF. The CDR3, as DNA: TGTGCCAGCAGCCCTAGACTAGGCAGGCACCCCCTCTATGGCTACACCTTC.

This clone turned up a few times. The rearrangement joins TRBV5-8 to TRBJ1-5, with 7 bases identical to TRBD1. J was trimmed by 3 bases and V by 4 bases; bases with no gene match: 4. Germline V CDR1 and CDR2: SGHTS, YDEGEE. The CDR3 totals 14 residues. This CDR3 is CASSPGQPNQPQHF. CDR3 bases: TGTGCCAGCAGCCCGGGACAGCCCAATCAGCCCCAGCATTTT. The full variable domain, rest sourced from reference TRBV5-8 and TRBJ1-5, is EAGVTQSPTHLIKTRGQQATLRCSPISGHTSVYWYQQALGLGLQFLLWYDEGEERNRGNFPPRFSGRQFPNYSSELNVNALELEDSALYLCASSPGQPNQPQHFGDGTRLSIL.

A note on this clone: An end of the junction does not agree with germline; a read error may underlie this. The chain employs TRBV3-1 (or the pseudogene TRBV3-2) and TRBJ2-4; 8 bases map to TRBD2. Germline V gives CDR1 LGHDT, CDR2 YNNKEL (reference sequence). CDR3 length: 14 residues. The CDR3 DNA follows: TGTGCCAGCAGCCAAGGGCAAAGCGCGGGAGGAATTAGGTTC. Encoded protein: CASSQGQSAGGIRF.

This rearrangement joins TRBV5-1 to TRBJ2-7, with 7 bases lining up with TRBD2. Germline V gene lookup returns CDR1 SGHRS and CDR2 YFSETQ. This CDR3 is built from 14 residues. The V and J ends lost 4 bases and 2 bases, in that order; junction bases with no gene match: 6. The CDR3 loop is CASSRDYRAYEQYF. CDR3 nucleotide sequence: TGCGCCAGCAGCCGGGACTACCGAGCCTACGAGCAGTACTTC.

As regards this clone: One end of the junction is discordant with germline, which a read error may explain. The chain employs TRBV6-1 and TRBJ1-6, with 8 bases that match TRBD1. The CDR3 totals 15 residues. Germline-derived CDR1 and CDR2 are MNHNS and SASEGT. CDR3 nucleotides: TGTGCCAGCAGTGAATCGGACAGGGTGTATGCTAACCCCCTATTT. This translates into CASSESDRVYANPLF.

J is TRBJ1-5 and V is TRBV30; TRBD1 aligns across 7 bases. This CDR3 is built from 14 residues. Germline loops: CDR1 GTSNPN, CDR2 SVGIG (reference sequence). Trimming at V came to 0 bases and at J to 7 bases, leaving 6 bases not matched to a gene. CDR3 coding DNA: TGTGCCTGGAGTGTAGGAGACAGGGTACAGCCCCAGCATTTT. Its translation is CAWSVGDRVQPQHF.

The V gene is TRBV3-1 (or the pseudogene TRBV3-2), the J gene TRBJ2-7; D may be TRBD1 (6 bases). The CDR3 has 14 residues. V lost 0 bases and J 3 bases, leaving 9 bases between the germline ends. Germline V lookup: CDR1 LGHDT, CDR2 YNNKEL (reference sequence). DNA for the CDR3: TGTGCCAGCAGCCAAGACTCAGGGGTCTACGAGCAGTACTTC. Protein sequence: CASSQDSGVYEQYF.

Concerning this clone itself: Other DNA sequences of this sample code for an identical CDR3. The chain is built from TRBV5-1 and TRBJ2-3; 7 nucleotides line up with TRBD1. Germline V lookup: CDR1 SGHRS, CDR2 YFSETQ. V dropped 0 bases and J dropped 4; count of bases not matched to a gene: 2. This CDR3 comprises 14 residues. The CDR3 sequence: CASSLAQGADTQYF. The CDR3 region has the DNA TGCGCCAGCAGCTTGGCTCAGGGGGCAGATACGCAGTATTTT.

This CDR3 reads CSAWRGTQYF. The CDR3 nucleotides are TGCAGTGCTTGGAGGGGGACCCAGTACTTC. This rearrangement joins TRBV20-1 to TRBJ2-5, with D perhaps TRBD2 (6 bases). This CDR3 region has 10 residues. CDR1 DFQATT and CDR2 SNEGSKA come from the germline V gene (reference sequence). Trimming cost V 5 bases and J 7 bases, with 8 bases left between them.

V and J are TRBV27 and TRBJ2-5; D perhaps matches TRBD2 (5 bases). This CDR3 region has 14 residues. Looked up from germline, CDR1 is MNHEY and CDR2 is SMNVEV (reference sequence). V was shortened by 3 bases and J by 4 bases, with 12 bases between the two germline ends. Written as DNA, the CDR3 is TGTGCCAGCAGTTTCACTAGGCCGACAGAGACCCAGTACTTC. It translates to CASSFTRPTETQYF.

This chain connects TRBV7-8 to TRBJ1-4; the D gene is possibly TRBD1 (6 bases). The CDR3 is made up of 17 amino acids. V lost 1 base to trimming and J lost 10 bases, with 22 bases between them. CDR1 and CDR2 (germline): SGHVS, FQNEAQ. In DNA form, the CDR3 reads TGTGCCAGCAGCTTAGGTGTGGGGGGACACAGGGACGGAAAACTGTTTTTT. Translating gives CASSLGVGGHRDGKLFF.

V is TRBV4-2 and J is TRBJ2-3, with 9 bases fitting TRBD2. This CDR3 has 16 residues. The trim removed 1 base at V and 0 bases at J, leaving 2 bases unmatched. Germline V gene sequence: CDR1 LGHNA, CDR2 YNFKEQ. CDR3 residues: CASSQGGGGSTDTQYF. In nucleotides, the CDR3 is TGTGCCAGCAGCCAAGGCGGGGGGGGTAGCACAGATACGCAGTATTTT.

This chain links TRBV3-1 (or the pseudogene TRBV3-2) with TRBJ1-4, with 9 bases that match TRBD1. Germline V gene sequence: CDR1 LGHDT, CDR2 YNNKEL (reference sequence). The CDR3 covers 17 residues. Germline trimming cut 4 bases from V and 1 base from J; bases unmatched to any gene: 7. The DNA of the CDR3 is TGTGCCAGCAGCCTATTACAGGGGGCCCTAACTAATGAAAAACTGTTTTTT. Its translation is CASSLLQGALTNEKLFF.

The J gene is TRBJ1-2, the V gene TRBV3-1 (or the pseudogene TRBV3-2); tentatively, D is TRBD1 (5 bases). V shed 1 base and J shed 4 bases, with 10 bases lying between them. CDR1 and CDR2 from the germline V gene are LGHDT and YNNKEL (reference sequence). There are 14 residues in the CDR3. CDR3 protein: CASSQGGRTYGYTF. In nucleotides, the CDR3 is TGTGCCAGCAGCCAAGGGGGGAGGACCTATGGCTACACCTTC.

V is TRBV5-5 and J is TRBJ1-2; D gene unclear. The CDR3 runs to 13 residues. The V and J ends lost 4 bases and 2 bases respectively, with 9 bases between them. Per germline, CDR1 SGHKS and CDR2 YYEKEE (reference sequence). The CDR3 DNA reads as TGTGCCAGCAGCCTGACCGAAAACTATGGCTACACCTTC. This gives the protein CASSLTENYGYTF.